This TCR beta chain emerged from a study of cytomegalovirus exposure and HLA in healthy donors. All donors participated as healthy donors of bone marrow. Both 60 Vbeta primers and 13 Jbeta primers went into the PCR. Generated by immunoSEQ multiplex PCR, the TCRdb table keeps only in-frame clones and is missing some. The table records approximately 84,000 clones, 78% of them present only once. The CDR3 spans 15 residues. Germline lookup yields CDR1 WSHSY and CDR2 SAAADI. J gave up 3 bases and V 2 bases, and 4 bases lay outside the gene matches. The sequence was obtained from a male donor in good health and CMV-seropositive. This chain joins TRBV10-2 and TRBJ2-3; 8 nucleotides line up with TRBD2. What was sequenced was PBMCs. The DNA for the CDR3 is TGCGCCAGCAGTGAGGCGGGAGGAGGAACAGATACGCAGTATTTT. The encoded protein is CASSEAGGGTDTQYF.